The rows below give T cell receptor beta chains drawn from one sample of a study of shared T cell receptors in the human thymus. Method: immunoSEQ multiplex PCR; TCRdb's copy keeps in-frame clones and lacks some. The sample consists of 700,000 or so clones, 70% to 90% of them appearing once. The same sample was also used in a study of human thymus T cells.

Sequenced input: thymocytes. Receptor source: a girl under three years old with a congenital heart defect. Each CDR3 is given with its conserved first and last residue. Size is omitted from some rows. Given values are once, few, many or a class for expanded clones.

clone size: -
J gene: TRBJ2-5
V gene: TRBV5-1
CDR3 protein: CASSYQSGGAGETQYF

clone size: -
J gene: TRBJ2-1
V gene: TRBV9
CDR3 protein: CASSVVLRGKRLNEQFF

clone size: -
J gene: TRBJ1-4
V gene: TRBV7-8
CDR3 protein: CASSPAGEQGGNEKLFF

clone size: -
J gene: TRBJ2-3
V gene: TRBV7-2
CDR3 protein: CASSTRGAGRTTDTQYF

clone size: -
J gene: TRBJ2-1
V gene: TRBV15
CDR3 protein: CATSRDGTSRDEQFF

clone size: -
J gene: TRBJ1-1
V gene: TRBV28
CDR3 protein: CASSLRSGPTEAFF

clone size: -
J gene: TRBJ2-2
V gene: TRBV4-2
CDR3 protein: CASSTDRGRVDTGELFF

clone size: -
J gene: TRBJ1-1
V gene: TRBV4-1
CDR3 protein: CASSPARQGPNTEAFF

clone size: -
J gene: TRBJ2-5
V gene: TRBV29-1
CDR3 protein: CSVDDSKETQYF

clone size: -
J gene: TRBJ2-3
V gene: TRBV4-2
CDR3 protein: CASSQPTGLAGFDTQYF

clone size: -
J gene: TRBJ1-2
V gene: TRBV11-2
CDR3 protein: CASSPDRSNYGYTF

clone size: -
J gene: TRBJ1-6
V gene: TRBV30
CDR3 protein: CAWSVQGTPNSPLHF

clone size: few
J gene: TRBJ1-4
V gene: TRBV7-9
CDR3 protein: CASSLGGRAPNEKLFF

clone size: -
J gene: TRBJ1-6
V gene: TRBV2
CDR3 protein: CASSEKGGRAYNSPLHF

clone size: once
J gene: TRBJ1-1
V gene: TRBV15
CDR3 protein: CATSRALPAGFKGNTEAFF

clone size: -
J gene: TRBJ1-4
V gene: TRBV11-2
CDR3 protein: CASSINRDNGEKLFF

clone size: once
J gene: TRBJ1-2
V gene: TRBV9
CDR3 protein: CASSVIHHNRTGADYGYTF

clone size: -
J gene: TRBJ2-3
V gene: TRBV20-1
CDR3 protein: CSQLRGDTQYF

clone size: -
J gene: TRBJ1-2
V gene: TRBV12-5
CDR3 protein: CASTGRGSDYGYTF

clone size: -
J gene: TRBJ2-2
V gene: TRBV7-9
CDR3 protein: CASSFGTGGAGELFF

clone size: -
J gene: TRBJ2-7
V gene: TRBV6-5
CDR3 protein: CASSLRQGARFEQYF

clone size: -
J gene: TRBJ2-5
V gene: TRBV7-9
CDR3 protein: CASSLKSVGPGGQETQYF

clone size: once
J gene: TRBJ1-3
V gene: TRBV7-9
CDR3 protein: CASSLVGRVSISGNTIYF

clone size: -
J gene: TRBJ1-2
V gene: TRBV5-1
CDR3 protein: CASSVVGGEGYTF

clone size: -
J gene: TRBJ1-2
V gene: TRBV6-5
CDR3 protein: CASRPGTGAGYTF

clone size: -
J gene: TRBJ2-5
V gene: TRBV2
CDR3 protein: CATEPTGRGETQYF

clone size: -
J gene: TRBJ1-6
V gene: TRBV9
CDR3 protein: CASSEQGDSYNSPLHF

clone size: -
J gene: TRBJ1-2
V gene: TRBV27
CDR3 protein: CASSQKGAPQNGYTF

clone size: -
J gene: TRBJ1-6
V gene: TRBV6-1
CDR3 protein: CATSGTVYNSPLHF

clone size: few
J gene: TRBJ1-6
V gene: TRBV5-6
CDR3 protein: CASSLLQGAAPLHF

clone size: -
J gene: TRBJ2-3
V gene: TRBV14
CDR3 protein: CASSQDGRGVTDTQYF

clone size: few
J gene: TRBJ2-7
V gene: TRBV5-6
CDR3 protein: CASSFFPRGGADYEQYF

clone size: -
J gene: TRBJ2-3
V gene: TRBV30
CDR3 protein: CAWTYDRPRTDTQYF

clone size: -
J gene: TRBJ1-2
V gene: TRBV6-1
CDR3 protein: CASSKTVGYTF

clone size: -
J gene: TRBJ2-7
V gene: TRBV29-1
CDR3 protein: CSVGRDKSYEQYF

clone size: -
J gene: TRBJ1-1
V gene: TRBV7-9
CDR3 protein: CASSPEGTQGGTEAFF

clone size: -
J gene: TRBJ2-7
V gene: TRBV5-1
CDR3 protein: CASAQSRPYEQYF

clone size: once
J gene: TRBJ1-2
V gene: TRBV25-1
CDR3 protein: CASRSQLGGAYGYTF

clone size: once
J gene: TRBJ2-3
V gene: TRBV6-1
CDR3 protein: CASSDGARLAGDTDTQYF

clone size: -
J gene: TRBJ2-7
V gene: TRBV5-4
CDR3 protein: CASSLSSGEREQYF

clone size: -
J gene: TRBJ2-1
V gene: TRBV4-1
CDR3 protein: CASSQGGGQFF

clone size: -
J gene: TRBJ2-4
V gene: TRBV5-6
CDR3 protein: CASSLGTGSHIQYF

clone size: -
J gene: TRBJ2-7
V gene: TRBV5-6
CDR3 protein: CASSLVAGRKDYEQYF

clone size: -
J gene: TRBJ2-7
V gene: TRBV7-2
CDR3 protein: CASSLDYVDRNYEQYF

clone size: -
J gene: TRBJ2-7
V gene: TRBV14
CDR3 protein: CASRRQGVNEQYF

clone size: -
J gene: TRBJ2-7
V gene: TRBV6-5
CDR3 protein: CATTRGQGGREQYF

clone size: -
J gene: TRBJ1-1
V gene: TRBV4-1
CDR3 protein: CASSQRDRVGAEAFF

clone size: -
J gene: TRBJ1-1
V gene: TRBV11-2
CDR3 protein: CASSRGGGVRECTEAFF

clone size: -
J gene: TRBJ1-6
V gene: TRBV6-5
CDR3 protein: CASSYWGPLYNSPLHF

clone size: -
J gene: TRBJ1-3
V gene: TRBV10-3
CDR3 protein: CAISPLDRAYSVGNTIYF

clone size: few
J gene: TRBJ1-2
V gene: TRBV4-2
CDR3 protein: CASSQTMGQGAFGYTF

clone size: -
J gene: TRBJ2-1
V gene: TRBV9
CDR3 protein: CASSPPGLAGGPISHNEQFF

clone size: -
J gene: TRBJ1-2
V gene: TRBV7-9
CDR3 protein: CASSLAQGQRFFRTF